This TCR beta chain emerged from a study of T cell responses to AZD1222 COVID-19 vaccine. CDR3 length: 14 amino acids. The V gene's germline CDR1 is SGHRS and CDR2 YFSETQ. V dropped 6 bases and J dropped 1; count of bases not matched to a gene: 4. Produced via immunoSEQ multiplex PCR; TCRdb's table is partial and in-frame only. The table records about 190,000 clones, roughly 92% of them present only once. The chain links TRBV5-1 to TRBJ2-3; 8 positions match TRBD2. The receptor comes from an adult who received the MenACWY meningococcal vaccine as a control. Sequencing was performed on peripheral blood, taken 28 days after the second dose of the MenACWY control vaccine. The CDR3 sequence: CASIPGLGTDTQYF. As DNA, the CDR3 is TGCGCCAGCATTCCGGGACTAGGCACAGATACGCAGTATTTT.